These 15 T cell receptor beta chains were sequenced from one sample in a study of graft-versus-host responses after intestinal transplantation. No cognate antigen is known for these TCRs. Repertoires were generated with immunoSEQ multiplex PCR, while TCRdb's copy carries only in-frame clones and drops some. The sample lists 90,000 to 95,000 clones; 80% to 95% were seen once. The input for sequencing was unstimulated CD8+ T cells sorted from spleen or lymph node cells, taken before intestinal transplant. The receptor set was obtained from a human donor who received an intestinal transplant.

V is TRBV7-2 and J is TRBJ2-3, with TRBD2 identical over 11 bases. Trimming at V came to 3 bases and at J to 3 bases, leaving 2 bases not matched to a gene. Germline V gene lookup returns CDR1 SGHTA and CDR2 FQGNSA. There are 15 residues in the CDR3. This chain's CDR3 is CASSFSGGGTDTQYF. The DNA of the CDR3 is TGTGCCAGCAGCTTTAGCGGGGGGGGGACAGATACGCAGTATTTT.

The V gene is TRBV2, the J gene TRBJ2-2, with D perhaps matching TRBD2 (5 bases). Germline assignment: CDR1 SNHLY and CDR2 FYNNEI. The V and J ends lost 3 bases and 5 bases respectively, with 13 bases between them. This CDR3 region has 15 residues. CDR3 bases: TGTGCCAGCAGTGATCAGGAGGATTCAACCGGGGAGCTGTTTTTT. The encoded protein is CASSDQEDSTGELFF.

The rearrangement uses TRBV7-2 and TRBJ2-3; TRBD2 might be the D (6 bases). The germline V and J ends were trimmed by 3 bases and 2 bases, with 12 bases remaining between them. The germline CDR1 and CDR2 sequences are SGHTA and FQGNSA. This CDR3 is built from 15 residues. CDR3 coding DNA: TGTGCCAGCAGCTTTGGGTTAGCGGTCACAGATACGCAGTATTTT. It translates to CASSFGLAVTDTQYF.

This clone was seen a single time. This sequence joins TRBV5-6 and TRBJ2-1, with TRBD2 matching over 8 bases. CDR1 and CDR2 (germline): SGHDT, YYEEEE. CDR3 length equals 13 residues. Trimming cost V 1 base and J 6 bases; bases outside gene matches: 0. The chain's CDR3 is CASSLSGSNEQFF. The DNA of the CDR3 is TGTGCCAGCAGCTTGAGCGGGAGCAATGAGCAGTTCTTC.

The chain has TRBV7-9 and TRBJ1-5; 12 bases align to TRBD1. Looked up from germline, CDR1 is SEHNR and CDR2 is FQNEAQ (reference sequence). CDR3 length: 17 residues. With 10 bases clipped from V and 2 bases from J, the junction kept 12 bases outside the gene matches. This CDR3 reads CATGRGQGAFGNQPQHF. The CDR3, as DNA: TGTGCCACCGGTCGGGGACAGGGGGCTTTTGGCAATCAGCCCCAGCATTTT.

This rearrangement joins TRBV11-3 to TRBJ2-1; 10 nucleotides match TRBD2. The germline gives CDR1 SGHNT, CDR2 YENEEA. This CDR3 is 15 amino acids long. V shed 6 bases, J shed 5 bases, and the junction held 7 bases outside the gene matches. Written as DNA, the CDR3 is TGTGCCAGCAGTACCGGGCTAGCGGGGGACAATGAGCAGTTCTTC. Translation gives CASSTGLAGDNEQFF.

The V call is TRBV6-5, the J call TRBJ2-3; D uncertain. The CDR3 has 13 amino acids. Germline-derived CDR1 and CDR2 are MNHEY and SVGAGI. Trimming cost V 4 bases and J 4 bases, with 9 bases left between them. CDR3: CASSSYSADTQYF. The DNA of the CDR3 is TGTGCCAGCAGTTCGTATAGTGCAGATACGCAGTATTTT.

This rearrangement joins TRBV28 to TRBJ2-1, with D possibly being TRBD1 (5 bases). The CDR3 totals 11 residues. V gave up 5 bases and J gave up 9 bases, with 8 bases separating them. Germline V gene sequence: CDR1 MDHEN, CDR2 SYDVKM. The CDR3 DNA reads TGTGCCAGCAGTGCAGGGTTTGAGCAGTTCTTC. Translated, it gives CASSAGFEQFF.

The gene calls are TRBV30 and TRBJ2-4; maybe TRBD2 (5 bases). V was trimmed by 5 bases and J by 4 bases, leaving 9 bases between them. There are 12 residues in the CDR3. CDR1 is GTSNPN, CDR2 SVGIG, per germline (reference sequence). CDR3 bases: TGTGCCTGGGAAGGACTGAAAAACATTCAGTACTTC. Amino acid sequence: CAWEGLKNIQYF.

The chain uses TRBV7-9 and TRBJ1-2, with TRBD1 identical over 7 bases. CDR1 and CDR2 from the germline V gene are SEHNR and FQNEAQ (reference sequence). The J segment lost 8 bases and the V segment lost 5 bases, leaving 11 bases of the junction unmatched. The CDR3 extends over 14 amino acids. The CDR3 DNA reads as TGTGCCAGCAGCCTAGGACAGGCTAGGGAGGGCTACACCTTC. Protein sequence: CASSLGQAREGYTF.

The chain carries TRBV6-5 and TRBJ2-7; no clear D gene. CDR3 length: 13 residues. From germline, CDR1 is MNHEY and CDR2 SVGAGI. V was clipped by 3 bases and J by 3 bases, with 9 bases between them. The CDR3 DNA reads TGTGCCAGCAGTTATTCCACTCTCTACGAGCAGTACTTC. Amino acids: CASSYSTLYEQYF.

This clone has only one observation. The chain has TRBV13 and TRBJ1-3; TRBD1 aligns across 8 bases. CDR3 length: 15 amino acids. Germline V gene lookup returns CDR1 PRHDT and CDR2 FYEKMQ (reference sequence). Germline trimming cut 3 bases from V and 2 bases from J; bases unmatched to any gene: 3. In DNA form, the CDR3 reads TGTGCCAGCAGCTTGGACAGGGTGGCTGGAAACACCATATATTTT. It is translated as CASSLDRVAGNTIYF.

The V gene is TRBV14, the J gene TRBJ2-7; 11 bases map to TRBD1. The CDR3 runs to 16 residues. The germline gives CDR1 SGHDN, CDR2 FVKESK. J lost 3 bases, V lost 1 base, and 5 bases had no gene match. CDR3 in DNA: TGTGCCAGCAGCCAAGGGAGGACAGGGGGCCACTACGAGCAGTACTTC. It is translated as CASSQGRTGGHYEQYF.

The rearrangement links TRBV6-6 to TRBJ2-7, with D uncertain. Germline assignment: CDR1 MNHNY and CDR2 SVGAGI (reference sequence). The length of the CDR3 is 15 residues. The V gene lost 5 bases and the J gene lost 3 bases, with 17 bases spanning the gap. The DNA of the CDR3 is TGTGCCAGCAGTATACTCCCGATAATGAGCTACGAGCAGTACTTC. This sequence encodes CASSILPIMSYEQYF.

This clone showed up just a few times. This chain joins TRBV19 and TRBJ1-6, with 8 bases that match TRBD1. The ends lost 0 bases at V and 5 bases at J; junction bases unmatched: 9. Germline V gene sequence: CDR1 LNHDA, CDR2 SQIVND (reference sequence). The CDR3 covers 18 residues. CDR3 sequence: CASSIEHATGANNSPLHF. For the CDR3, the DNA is TGTGCCAGTAGTATAGAACACGCGACAGGGGCGAATAATTCACCCCTCCACTTT.